The table lists the clone carrying this T cell receptor (beta chain) with a few counts. Its antigen is unidentified. cDNA synthesis used the whole RNA isolate, giving expressed TCRB sequences. Generated by immunoSEQ multiplex PCR, the TCRdb table keeps only in-frame clones and is missing some. Of 120,000 to 150,000 clones in the sample, about 7% were seen once. The data were taken from a study of beta chain features in type 1 diabetes. Study-level findings and limits: For cells with high TCR expression, cDNA sequencing could yield over-representation. These data did not resolve whether HLA type affects TCRB rearrangement. With patients and controls alike, PCR might favor shorter templates to an equal degree.

This CDR3 has 13 residues. The junction had 3 bases not matched to a gene; V was cut back by 3 bases and J by 5 bases. Germline V lookup: CDR1 SGHRS, CDR2 YFSETQ. This receptor was identified in a woman in her 30s in good health. The chain joins TRBV5-1 to TRBJ1-2; 8 bases are shared with TRBD1. The material sequenced was central memory CD4+ T cells from blood. The CDR3, as DNA: TGCGCCAGCAGCTCTGGACAGGGATATGGCTACACCTTC. This sequence encodes CASSSGQGYGYTF.